These 2 T cell receptor beta chains share one sample of origin, sequenced in a study of cytomegalovirus exposure and HLA in healthy donors. The PCR used 60 Vbeta and 13 Jbeta primers. Method: immunoSEQ multiplex PCR; TCRdb's copy keeps in-frame clones and lacks some. Of more than 150,000 clones listed, roughly 87% are singletons. What was sequenced was PBMCs. These receptors were collected from a girl younger than two in good health and CMV-seronegative.

The chain employs TRBV19 and TRBJ2-7; 10 bases line up with TRBD1. The V gene end was trimmed by 4 bases and the J gene end by 4 bases; junction bases not matched to a gene: 1. This CDR3 has 13 residues. Per the germline V gene, CDR1 is LNHDA and CDR2 is SQIVND (reference sequence). In nucleotides, the CDR3 is TGTGCCAGTAGTAGGGACAGGGGTTACGAGCAGTACTTC. It is translated as CASSRDRGYEQYF.

V usage is TRBV29-1 and J usage is TRBJ1-6, with TRBD1 matching over 8 bases. This CDR3 region has 14 residues. CDR1 and CDR2 from the germline V gene are SQVTM and ANQGSEA. V lost 4 bases and J lost 5; bases outside the gene matches: 4. This chain's CDR3 is CSVGGQGDNSPLHF. CDR3 DNA: TGCAGCGTTGGCGGACAGGGCGATAATTCACCCCTCCACTTT. The variable domain in full, completed from reference TRBV29-1 and TRBJ1-6, reads SAVISQKPSRDICQRGTSLTIQCQVDSQVTMMFWYRQQPGQSLTLIATANQGSEATYESGFVIDKFPISRPNLTFSTLTVSNMSPEDSSIYLCSVGGQGDNSPLHFGNGTRLTVT.